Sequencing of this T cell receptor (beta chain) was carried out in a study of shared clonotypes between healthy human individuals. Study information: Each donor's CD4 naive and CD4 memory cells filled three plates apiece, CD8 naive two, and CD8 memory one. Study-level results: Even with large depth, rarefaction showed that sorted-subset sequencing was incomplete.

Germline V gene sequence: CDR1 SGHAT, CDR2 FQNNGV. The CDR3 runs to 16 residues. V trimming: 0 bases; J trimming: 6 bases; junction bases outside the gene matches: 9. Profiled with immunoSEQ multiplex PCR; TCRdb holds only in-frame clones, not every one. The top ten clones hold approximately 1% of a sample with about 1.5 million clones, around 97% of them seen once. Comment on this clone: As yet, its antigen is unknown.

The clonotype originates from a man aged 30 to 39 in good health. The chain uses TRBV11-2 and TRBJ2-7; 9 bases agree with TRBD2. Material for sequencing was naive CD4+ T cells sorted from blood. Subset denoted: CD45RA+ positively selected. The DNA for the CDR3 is TGTGCCAGCAGCTTAGATCTGGCGGGAGGGCCACTCGAGCAGTACTTC. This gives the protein CASSLDLAGGPLEQYF.